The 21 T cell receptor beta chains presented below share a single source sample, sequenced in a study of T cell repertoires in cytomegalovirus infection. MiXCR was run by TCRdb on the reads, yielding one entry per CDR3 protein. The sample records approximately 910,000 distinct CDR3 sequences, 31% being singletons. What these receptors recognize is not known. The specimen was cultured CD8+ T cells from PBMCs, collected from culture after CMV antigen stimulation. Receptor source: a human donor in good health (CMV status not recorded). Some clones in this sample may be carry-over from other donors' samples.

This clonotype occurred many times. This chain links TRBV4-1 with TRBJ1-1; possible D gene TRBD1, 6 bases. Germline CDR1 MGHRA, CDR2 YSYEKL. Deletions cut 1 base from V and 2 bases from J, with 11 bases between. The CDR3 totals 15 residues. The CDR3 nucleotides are TGCGCCAGCAGCCAAGGTGGGGGGACAAACACTGAAGCTTTCTTT. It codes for CASSQGGGTNTEAFF.

This CDR3 is CASGDRVPDYGYTF. The CDR3 coding sequence is TGCGCCAGCGGGGACAGGGTTCCAGACTATGGCTACACCTTC. The V and J genes are TRBV10-2 and TRBJ1-2, with 9 nucleotides matching TRBD1. Germline CDR1 and CDR2: WSHSY and SAAADI. V lost 8 bases, J lost 3 bases, and 7 bases stayed unmatched. The CDR3 extends over 14 amino acids.

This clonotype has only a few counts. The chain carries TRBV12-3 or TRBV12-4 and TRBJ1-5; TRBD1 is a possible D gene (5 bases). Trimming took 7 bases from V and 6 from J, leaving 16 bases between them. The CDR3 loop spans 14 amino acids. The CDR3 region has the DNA TGTGCCAGCAACCCCACGGGGGGGAGTCAGCCCCAGCATTTT. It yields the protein CASNPTGGSQPQHF.

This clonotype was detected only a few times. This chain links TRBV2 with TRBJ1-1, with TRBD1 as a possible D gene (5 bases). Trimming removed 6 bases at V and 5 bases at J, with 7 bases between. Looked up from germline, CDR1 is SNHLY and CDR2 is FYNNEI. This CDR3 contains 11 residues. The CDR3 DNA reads TGTGCCAGCAGGGGACGGACTGAAGCTTTCTTT. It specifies CASRGRTEAFF. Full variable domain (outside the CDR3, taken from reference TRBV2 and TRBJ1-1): EPEVTQTPSHQVTQMGQEVILRCVPISNHLYFYWYRQILGQKVEFLVSFYNNEISEKSEIFDDQFSVERPDGSNFTLKIRSTKLEDSAMYFCASRGRTEAFFGQGTRLTVV.

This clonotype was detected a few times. The DNA for the CDR3 is TGTGCCAGCACCTTACGACAGGGATACTACAATGAGCAGTTCTTC. Its protein is CASTLRQGYYNEQFF. The V gene is TRBV6-5, the J gene TRBJ2-1; TRBD1 agrees at 7 bases. V was pared by 7 bases and J by 3 bases, with 9 bases of the junction left unmatched. The CDR3 sequence is 15 residues long. Germline CDR1 reads MNHEY; CDR2 reads SVGAGI.

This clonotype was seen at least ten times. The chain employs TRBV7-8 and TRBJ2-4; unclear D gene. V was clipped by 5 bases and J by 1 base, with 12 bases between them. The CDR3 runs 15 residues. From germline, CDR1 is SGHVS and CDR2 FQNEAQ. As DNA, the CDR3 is TGTGCCAGCAGCAGGTCCCCTGGGGCCAAAAACATTCAGTACTTC. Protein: CASSRSPGAKNIQYF.

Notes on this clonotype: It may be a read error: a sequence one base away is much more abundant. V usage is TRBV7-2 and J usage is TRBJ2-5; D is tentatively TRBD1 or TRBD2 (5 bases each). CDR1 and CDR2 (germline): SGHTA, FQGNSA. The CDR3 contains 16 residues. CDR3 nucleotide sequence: TGTCCCAGCAGCTTAGGATTAATGGGGGTCGGGGAGACCCAGTACTTC. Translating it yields CPSSLGLMGVGETQYF.

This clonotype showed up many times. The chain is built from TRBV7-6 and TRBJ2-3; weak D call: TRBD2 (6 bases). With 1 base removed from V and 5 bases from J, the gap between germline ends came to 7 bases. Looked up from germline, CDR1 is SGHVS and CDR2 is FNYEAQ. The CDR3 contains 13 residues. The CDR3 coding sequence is TGTGCCAGCAGCTTAGGGAGGGGAGATACGCAGTATTTT. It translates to CASSLGRGDTQYF.

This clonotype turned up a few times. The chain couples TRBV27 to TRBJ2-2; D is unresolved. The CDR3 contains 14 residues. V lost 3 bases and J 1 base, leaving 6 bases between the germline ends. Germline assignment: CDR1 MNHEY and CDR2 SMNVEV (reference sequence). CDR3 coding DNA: TGTGCCAGCAGTTTCCTGATGAACACCGGGGAGCTGTTTTTT. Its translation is CASSFLMNTGELFF.

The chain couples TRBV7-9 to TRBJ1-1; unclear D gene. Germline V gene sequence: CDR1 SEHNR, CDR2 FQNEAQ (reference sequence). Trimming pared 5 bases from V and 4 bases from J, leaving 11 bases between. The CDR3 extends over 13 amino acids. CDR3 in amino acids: CASSPSPLTEAFF. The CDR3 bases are TGTGCCAGCAGCCCATCCCCGCTCACTGAAGCTTTCTTT.

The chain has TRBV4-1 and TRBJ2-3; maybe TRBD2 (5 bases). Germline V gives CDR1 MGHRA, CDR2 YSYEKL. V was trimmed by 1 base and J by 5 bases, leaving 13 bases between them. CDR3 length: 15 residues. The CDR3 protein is CASSQGSGSRDTQYF. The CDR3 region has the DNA TGCGCCAGCAGCCAAGGATCGGGGTCGAGAGATACGCAGTATTTT.

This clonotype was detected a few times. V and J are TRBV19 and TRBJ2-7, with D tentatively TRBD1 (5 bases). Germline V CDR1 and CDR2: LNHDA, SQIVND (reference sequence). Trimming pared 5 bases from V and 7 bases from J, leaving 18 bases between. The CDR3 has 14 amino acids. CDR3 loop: CASSLSPVGQEQYF. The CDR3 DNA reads TGTGCCAGTAGTTTGAGTCCGGTGGGGCAGGAGCAGTACTTC.

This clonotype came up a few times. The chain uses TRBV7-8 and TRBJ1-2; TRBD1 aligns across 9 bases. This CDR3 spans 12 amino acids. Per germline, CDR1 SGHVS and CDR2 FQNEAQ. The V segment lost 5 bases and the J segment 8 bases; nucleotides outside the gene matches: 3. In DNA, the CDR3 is TGTGCCAGCAGCCGAGGGACAGGGGGCTACACCTTC. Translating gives CASSRGTGGYTF.

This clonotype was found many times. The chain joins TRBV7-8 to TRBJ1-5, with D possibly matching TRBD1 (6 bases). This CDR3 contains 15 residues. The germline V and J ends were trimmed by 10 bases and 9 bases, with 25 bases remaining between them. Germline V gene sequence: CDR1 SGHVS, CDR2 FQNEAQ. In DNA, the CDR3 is TGTGCCAACCTGGGAGGGATCGCCCTAGGGGGGCCCCAGCATTTT. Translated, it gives CANLGGIALGGPQHF.

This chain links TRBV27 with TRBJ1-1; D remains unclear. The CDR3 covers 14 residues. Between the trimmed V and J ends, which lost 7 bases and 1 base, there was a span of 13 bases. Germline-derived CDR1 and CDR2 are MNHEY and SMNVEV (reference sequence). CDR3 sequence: CASMSGSPNTEAFF. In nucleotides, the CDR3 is TGTGCCAGCATGTCGGGGAGCCCGAACACTGAAGCTTTCTTT.

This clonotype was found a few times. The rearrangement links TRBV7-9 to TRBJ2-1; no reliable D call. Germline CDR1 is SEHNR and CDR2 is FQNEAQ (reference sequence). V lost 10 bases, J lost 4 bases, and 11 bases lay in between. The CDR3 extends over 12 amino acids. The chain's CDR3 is CATHRAYNEQFF. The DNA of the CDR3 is TGTGCCACTCATCGGGCATACAATGAGCAGTTCTTC. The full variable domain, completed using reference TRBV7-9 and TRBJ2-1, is DTGVSQNPRHKITKRGQNVTFRCDPISEHNRLYWYRQTLGQGPEFLTYFQNEAQLEKSRLLSDRFSAERPKGSFSTLEIQRTEQGDSAMYLCATHRAYNEQFFGPGTRLTVL.

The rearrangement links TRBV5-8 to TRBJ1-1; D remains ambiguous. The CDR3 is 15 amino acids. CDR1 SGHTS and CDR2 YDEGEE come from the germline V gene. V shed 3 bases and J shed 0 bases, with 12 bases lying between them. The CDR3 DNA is TGTGCCAGCAGCTCGGCGGCCACCTTGAACACTGAAGCTTTCTTT. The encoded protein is CASSSAATLNTEAFF. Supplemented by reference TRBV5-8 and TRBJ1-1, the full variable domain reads EAGVTQSPTHLIKTRGQQATLRCSPISGHTSVYWYQQALGLGLQFLLWYDEGEERNRGNFPPRFSGRQFPNYSSELNVNALELEDSALYLCASSSAATLNTEAFFGQGTRLTVV.

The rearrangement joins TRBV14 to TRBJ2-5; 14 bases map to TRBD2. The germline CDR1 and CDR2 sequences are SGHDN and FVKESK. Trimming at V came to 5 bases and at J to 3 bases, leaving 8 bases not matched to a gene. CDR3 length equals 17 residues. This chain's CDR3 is CASSFWTSGGTKETQYF. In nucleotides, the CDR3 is TGTGCCAGCAGCTTCTGGACTAGCGGGGGGACAAAAGAGACCCAGTACTTC. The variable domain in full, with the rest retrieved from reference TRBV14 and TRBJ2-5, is EAGVTQFPSHSVIEKGQTVTLRCDPISGHDNLYWYRRVMGKEIKFLLHFVKESKQDESGMPNNRFLAERTGGTYSTLKVQPAELEDSGVYFCASSFWTSGGTKETQYFGPGTRLLVL.

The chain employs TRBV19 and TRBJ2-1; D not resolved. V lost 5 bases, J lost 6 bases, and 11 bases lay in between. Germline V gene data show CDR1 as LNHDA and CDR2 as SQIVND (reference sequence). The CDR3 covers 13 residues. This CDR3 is CASSPLPGNEQFF. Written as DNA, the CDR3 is TGTGCCAGTAGTCCCCTACCGGGCAATGAGCAGTTCTTC.

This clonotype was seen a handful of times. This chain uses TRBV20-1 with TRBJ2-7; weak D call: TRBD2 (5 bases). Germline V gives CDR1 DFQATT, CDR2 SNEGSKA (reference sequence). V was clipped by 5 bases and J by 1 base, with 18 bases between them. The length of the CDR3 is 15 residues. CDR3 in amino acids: CSALPQAALSYEQYF. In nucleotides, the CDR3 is TGCAGTGCTCTCCCCCAAGCGGCCCTTTCCTACGAGCAGTACTTC.

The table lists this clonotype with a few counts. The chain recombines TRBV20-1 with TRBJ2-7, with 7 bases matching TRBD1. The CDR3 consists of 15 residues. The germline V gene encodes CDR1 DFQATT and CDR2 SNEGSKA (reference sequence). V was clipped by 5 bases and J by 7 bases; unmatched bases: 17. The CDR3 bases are TGCAGTGCTGAACCCGGGACAGAGTTCCCGGGGGAGCAGTACTTC. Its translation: CSAEPGTEFPGEQYF.